The clone carrying this T cell receptor beta chain was seen a few times. As yet, its antigen is unknown. The data derive from a study of vaccination and CD4 T cells after COVID-19. Study-level background: Recovered patients in the cohort numbered six men and four women, two of them Hispanic. Overall study findings and caveats: Relatively small numbers of convalescent patients were studied, with no early post-infection timepoints included.

Indicated treatment: approximately 11-day PBMC culture with coronavirus spike peptide pools or control peptides (ViraFEST assay). CDR1 and CDR2 from the germline V gene are SGHTA and FQGNSA. This CDR3 has 12 residues. The ends were cut back, 5 bases at V and 0 bases at J, with 5 bases in the middle. The Oncomine TCR Beta short-read assay was applied to DNA of cultured CD4+ T cells. TCRdb independently ran MiXCR on the PCR reads; one entry per CDR3 protein. This table holds tens of thousands of distinct CDR3 sequences, under 55% found once. The rearrangement joins TRBV7-2 to TRBJ2-7; D gene uncertain. Material: CD4+ T cells from blood, cultured in vitro. This TCR was sampled from a human donor who had recovered from COVID-19. The CDR3 nucleotides read TGTGCCAGCAGCCAAAACTCCTACGAGCAGTACTTC. Amino acid sequence: CASSQNSYEQYF. The whole variable domain, remainder taken from reference TRBV7-2 and TRBJ2-7, is GAGVSQSPSNKVTEKGKDVELRCDPISGHTALYWYRQSLGQGLEFLIYFQGNSAPDKSGLPSDRFSAERTGGSVSTLTIQRTQQEDSAVYLCASSQNSYEQYFGPGTRLTVT.